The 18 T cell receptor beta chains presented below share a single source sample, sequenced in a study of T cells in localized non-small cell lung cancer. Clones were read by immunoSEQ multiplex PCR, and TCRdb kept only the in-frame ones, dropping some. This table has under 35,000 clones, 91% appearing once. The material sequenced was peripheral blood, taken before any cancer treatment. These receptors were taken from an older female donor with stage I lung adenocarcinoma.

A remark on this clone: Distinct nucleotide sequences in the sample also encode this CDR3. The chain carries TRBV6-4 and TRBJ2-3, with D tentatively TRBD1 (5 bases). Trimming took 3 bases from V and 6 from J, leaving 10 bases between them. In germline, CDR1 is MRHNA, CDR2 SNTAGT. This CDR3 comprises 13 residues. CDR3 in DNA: TGTGCCAGCAGTGATGGGGCTACCGATACGCAGTATTTT. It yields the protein CASSDGATDTQYF.

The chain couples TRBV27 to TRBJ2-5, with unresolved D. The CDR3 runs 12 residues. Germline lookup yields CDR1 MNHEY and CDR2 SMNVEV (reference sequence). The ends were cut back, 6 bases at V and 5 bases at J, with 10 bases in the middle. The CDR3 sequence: CASRKGWETQYF. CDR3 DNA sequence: TGTGCCAGCAGAAAGGGCTGGGAGACCCAGTACTTC.

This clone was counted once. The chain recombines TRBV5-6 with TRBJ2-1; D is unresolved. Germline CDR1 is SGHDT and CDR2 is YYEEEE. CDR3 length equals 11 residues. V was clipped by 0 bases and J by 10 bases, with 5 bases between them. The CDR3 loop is CASSLAEEQFF. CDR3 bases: TGTGCCAGCAGCTTGGCTGAGGAGCAGTTCTTC. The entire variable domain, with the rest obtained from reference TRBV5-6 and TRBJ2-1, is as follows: DAGVTQSPTHLIKTRGQQVTLRCSPKSGHDTVSWYQQALGQGPQFIFQYYEEEERQRGNFPDRFSGHQFPNYSSELNVNALLLGDSALYLCASSLAEEQFFGPGTRLTVL.

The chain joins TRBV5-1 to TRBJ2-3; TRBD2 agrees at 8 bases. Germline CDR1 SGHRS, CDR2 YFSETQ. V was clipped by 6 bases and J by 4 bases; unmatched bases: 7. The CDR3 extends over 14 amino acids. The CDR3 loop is CASTSGGPPDTQYF. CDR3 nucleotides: TGCGCCAGCACTTCGGGAGGGCCCCCAGATACGCAGTATTTT.

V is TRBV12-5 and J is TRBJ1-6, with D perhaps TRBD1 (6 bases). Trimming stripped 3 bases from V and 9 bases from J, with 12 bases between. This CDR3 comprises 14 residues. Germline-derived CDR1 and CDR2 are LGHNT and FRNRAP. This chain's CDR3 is CASGFVQGGSPLHF. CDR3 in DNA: TGTGCTAGTGGTTTCGTACAGGGAGGTTCACCCCTCCACTTT.

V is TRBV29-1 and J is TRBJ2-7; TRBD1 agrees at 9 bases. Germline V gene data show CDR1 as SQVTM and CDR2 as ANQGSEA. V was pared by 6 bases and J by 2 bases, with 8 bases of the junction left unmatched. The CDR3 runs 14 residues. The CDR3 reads CSVAGDRAPYEQYF. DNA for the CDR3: TGCAGCGTCGCTGGGGACAGGGCCCCCTACGAGCAGTACTTC.

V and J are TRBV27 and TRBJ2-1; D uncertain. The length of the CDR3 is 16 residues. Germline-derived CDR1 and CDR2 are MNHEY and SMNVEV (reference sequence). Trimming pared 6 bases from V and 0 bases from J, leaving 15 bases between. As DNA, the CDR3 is TGTGCCAGCAGAAAGGGTAGGGCCGTCTCCTACAATGAGCAGTTCTTC. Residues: CASRKGRAVSYNEQFF.

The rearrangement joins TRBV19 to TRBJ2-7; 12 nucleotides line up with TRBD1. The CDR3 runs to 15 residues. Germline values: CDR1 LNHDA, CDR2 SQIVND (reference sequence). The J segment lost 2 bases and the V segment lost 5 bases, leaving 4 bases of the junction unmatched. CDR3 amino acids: CASSPGQGATYEQYF. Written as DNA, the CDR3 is TGTGCCAGTAGTCCGGGACAGGGGGCCACCTACGAGCAGTACTTC.

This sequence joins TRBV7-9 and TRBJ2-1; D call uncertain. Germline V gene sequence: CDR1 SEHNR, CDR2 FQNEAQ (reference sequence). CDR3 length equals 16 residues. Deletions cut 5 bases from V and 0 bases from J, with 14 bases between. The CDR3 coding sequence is TGTGCCAGCAGCCCGAGGCAGGCAGGCTCCTACAATGAGCAGTTCTTC. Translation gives CASSPRQAGSYNEQFF.

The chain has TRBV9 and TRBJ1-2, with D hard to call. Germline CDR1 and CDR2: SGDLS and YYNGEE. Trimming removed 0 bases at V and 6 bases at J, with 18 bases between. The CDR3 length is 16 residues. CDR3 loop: CASSVGYGNPLDGYTF. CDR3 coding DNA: TGTGCCAGCAGCGTAGGTTATGGGAACCCCCTTGATGGCTACACCTTC.

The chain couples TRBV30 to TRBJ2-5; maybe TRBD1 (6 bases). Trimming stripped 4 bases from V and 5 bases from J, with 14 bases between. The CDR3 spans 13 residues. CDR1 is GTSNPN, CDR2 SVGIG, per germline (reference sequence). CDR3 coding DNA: TGTGCCTGGACCTCACAGGGTTGGGAGACCCAGTACTTC. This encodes CAWTSQGWETQYF.

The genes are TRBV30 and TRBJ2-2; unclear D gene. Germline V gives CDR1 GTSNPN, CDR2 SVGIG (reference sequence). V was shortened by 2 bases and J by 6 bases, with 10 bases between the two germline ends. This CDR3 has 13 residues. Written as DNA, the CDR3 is TGTGCCTGGAGTTTTACTACGGCCGGGGAGCTGTTTTTT. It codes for CAWSFTTAGELFF.

For the CDR3, the DNA is TGTGCCAGCAGTTTCTGGGGGTCAGCCCCCAATGAGCAGTTCTTC. Translating it yields CASSFWGSAPNEQFF. The chain links TRBV27 to TRBJ2-1, with D perhaps matching TRBD1 or TRBD2 (5 bases each). The V gene's germline CDR1 is MNHEY and CDR2 SMNVEV (reference sequence). CDR3 length: 15 amino acids. Between the trimmed V and J ends, which lost 3 bases and 6 bases, there was a span of 15 bases.

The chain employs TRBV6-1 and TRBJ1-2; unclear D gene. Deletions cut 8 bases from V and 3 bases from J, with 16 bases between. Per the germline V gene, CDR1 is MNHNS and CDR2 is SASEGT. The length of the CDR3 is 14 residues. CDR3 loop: CASGRTAHYYGYTF. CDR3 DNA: TGTGCCAGCGGACGGACGGCCCACTACTATGGCTACACCTTC.

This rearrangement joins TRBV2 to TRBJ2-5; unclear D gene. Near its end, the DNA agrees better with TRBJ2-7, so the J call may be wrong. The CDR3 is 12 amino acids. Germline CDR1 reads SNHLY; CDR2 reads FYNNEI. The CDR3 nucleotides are TGTGCCAGCAGTGTTGAGCGATACGAGCAGTACTTC. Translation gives CASSVERYEQYF.

CDR3 in DNA: TGTGCCAGCTCACCGCAAGGGAGCAATCAGCCCCAGCATTTT. Encoded protein: CASSPQGSNQPQHF. The chain is built from TRBV18 and TRBJ1-5; D call uncertain. The CDR3 covers 14 residues. The V end lost 3 bases, the J end lost 1 base, and 7 bases lay between the germline ends. Germline CDR1 is KGHSH and CDR2 is LQKENI.

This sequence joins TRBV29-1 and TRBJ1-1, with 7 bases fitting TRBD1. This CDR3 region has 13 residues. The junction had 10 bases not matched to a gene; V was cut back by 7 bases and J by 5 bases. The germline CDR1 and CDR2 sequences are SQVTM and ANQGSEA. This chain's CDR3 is CSGSEDRLTEAFF. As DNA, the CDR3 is TGCAGCGGATCTGAGGACAGGCTAACTGAAGCTTTCTTT.

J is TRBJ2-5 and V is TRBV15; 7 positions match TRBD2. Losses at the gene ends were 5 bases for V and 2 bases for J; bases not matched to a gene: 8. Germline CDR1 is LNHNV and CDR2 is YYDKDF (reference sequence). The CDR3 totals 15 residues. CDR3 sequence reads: CATSRGGTVQETQYF. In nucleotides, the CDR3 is TGTGCCACCAGCCGGGGAGGGACGGTGCAAGAGACCCAGTACTTC.